Following are 30 T cell receptor beta chains from one sample sequenced in a study of blood T cell repertoires in COVID-19. Assay used: immunoSEQ multiplex PCR; TCRdb lists only in-frame clones, some missing. The table lists around 200,000 clones, approximately 89% of them singletons. Source material: peripheral blood. The receptors stem from a man between 65 and 80 years old with acute or convalescent COVID-19.

The rearrangement joins TRBV29-1 to TRBJ2-3, with D perhaps matching TRBD1 (6 bases). Germline CDR1 is SQVTM and CDR2 is ANQGSEA. The CDR3 covers 18 residues. V was cut by 3 bases and J by 0 bases, with 22 bases left in between. In DNA, the CDR3 is TGCAGCGTTGAGTGGGTACCGGGACAAAAGACTAGCACAGATACGCAGTATTTT. It codes for CSVEWVPGQKTSTDTQYF.

The chain combines TRBV7-9 with TRBJ2-1; 15 bases map to TRBD2. Germline V gene sequence: CDR1 SEHNR, CDR2 FQNEAQ (reference sequence). Trimming removed 5 bases from V and 10 bases from J; junction bases left unmatched: 9. CDR3 length: 16 amino acids. CDR3 protein: CASSRPGLAGGREQFF. Here the CDR3 DNA reads TGTGCCAGCAGCCGTCCGGGACTAGCGGGAGGAAGGGAGCAGTTCTTC. The whole variable domain, remainder taken from reference TRBV7-9 and TRBJ2-1, is DTGVSQNPRHKITKRGQNVTFRCDPISEHNRLYWYRQTLGQGPEFLTYFQNEAQLEKSRLLSDRFSAERPKGSFSTLEIQRTEQGDSAMYLCASSRPGLAGGREQFFGPGTRLTVL.

V usage is TRBV3-1 (or the pseudogene TRBV3-2) and J usage is TRBJ2-2, with D unresolved. This CDR3 has 14 amino acids. Germline lookup yields CDR1 LGHDT and CDR2 YNNKEL (reference sequence). The V end was cut by 0 bases, the J end by 7 bases, with 9 bases between. The CDR3 sequence is CASSQDHRGGELFF. Written as DNA, the CDR3 is TGTGCCAGCAGCCAAGATCATAGAGGCGGGGAGCTGTTTTTT.

The DNA for the CDR3 is TGTGCCAGCAGCCCCCAGGGGACAGGGGGAATCGAGGAGCAGTTCTTC. Translating it yields CASSPQGTGGIEEQFF. The V gene is TRBV4-2, the J gene TRBJ2-1, with 11 bases aligning to TRBD1. V lost 4 bases and J lost 10; bases outside the gene matches: 12. CDR3 length equals 16 residues. Germline V gene data show CDR1 as LGHNA and CDR2 as YNFKEQ.

Worth noting for this clone: Other DNA sequences within the sample encode an identical CDR3. The chain joins TRBV3-1 (or the pseudogene TRBV3-2) to TRBJ1-5, with D unclear. Per the germline V gene, CDR1 is LGHDT and CDR2 is YNNKEL (reference sequence). The ends were cut back, 0 bases at V and 7 bases at J, with 7 bases in the middle. The CDR3 sequence is 13 residues long. The CDR3 sequence: CASSQDRVQPQHF. The CDR3 region has the DNA TGTGCCAGCAGCCAAGATCGGGTACAGCCCCAGCATTTT.

The chain has TRBV28 and TRBJ1-5; D remains unclear. V lost 6 bases and J 9 bases, leaving 12 bases between the germline ends. Germline V lookup: CDR1 MDHEN, CDR2 SYDVKM. The CDR3 is made up of 12 amino acids. This CDR3 reads CASRLIDRPQHF. Written as DNA, the CDR3 is TGTGCCAGCAGACTAATAGACCGGCCCCAGCATTTT.

J is TRBJ1-4 and V is TRBV7-9; the match to TRBD1 covers 9 bases. CDR1 SEHNR and CDR2 FQNEAQ come from the germline V gene (reference sequence). The CDR3 extends over 18 amino acids. Trimming took 3 bases from V and 5 from J; bases not matched to a gene: 13. The CDR3 nucleotides read TGTGCCAGCAGCTTTTTACTTTCCGCCGGACAGGGGAATGAAAAACTGTTTTTT. It encodes CASSFLLSAGQGNEKLFF.

J is TRBJ1-3 and V is TRBV7-9, with D possibly being TRBD1 (6 bases). V lost 5 bases and J lost 5, with 13 bases in between. CDR3 length equals 14 residues. The germline V gene encodes CDR1 SEHNR and CDR2 FQNEAQ (reference sequence). The CDR3 coding sequence is TGTGCCAGCAGCCTAACAGGGATGAGAAACACCATATATTTT. Its translation is CASSLTGMRNTIYF.

This chain joins TRBV7-8 and TRBJ2-7, with a weak D call TRBD1 (5 bases). The CDR3 has 13 amino acids. Trimming took off 2 bases at V and 2 bases at J, with 7 bases between the two ends. Germline V gives CDR1 SGHVS, CDR2 FQNEAQ. CDR3 amino acids: CASSLRGTYEQYF. CDR3 sequence (DNA): TGTGCCAGCAGCTTAAGGGGAACCTACGAGCAGTACTTC.

This clone was recorded once. This chain uses TRBV7-2 with TRBJ1-2; D uncertain. V shed 3 bases and J shed 4 bases, with 15 bases lying between them. Germline CDR1 and CDR2: SGHTA and FQGNSA. This CDR3 has 15 residues. This chain's CDR3 is CASSLQAAIIYGYTF. As DNA, the CDR3 is TGTGCCAGCAGCTTGCAGGCCGCTATAATCTATGGCTACACCTTC. Full variable domain (remainder filled in from reference TRBV7-2 and TRBJ1-2): GAGVSQSPSNKVTEKGKDVELRCDPISGHTALYWYRQSLGQGLEFLIYFQGNSAPDKSGLPSDRFSAERTGGSVSTLTIQRTQQEDSAVYLCASSLQAAIIYGYTFGSGTRLTVV.

This CDR3 is CAIGSPMFGYTF. The CDR3 DNA sequence: TGTGCCATCGGGTCACCTATGTTTGGCTACACCTTC. The chain couples TRBV28 to TRBJ1-2, with unresolved D. Germline V CDR1 and CDR2: MDHEN, SYDVKM. V lost 10 bases to trimming and J lost 7 bases, with 16 bases between them. CDR3 length: 12 amino acids.

The chain couples TRBV3-1 (or the pseudogene TRBV3-2) to TRBJ2-7; 7 nucleotides agree with TRBD2. J gave up 0 bases and V 6 bases, and 5 bases lay outside the gene matches. Germline CDR1 reads LGHDT; CDR2 reads YNNKEL (reference sequence). This CDR3 is built from 14 residues. Here the CDR3 DNA reads TGTGCCAGCAGTCCCAGCGGGATCTCCTACGAGCAGTACTTC. It translates to CASSPSGISYEQYF.

The V and J genes are TRBV4-2 and TRBJ2-7, with no clear D. In germline, CDR1 is LGHNA, CDR2 YNFKEQ. Deletions cut 2 bases from V and 3 bases from J, with 2 bases between. The CDR3 is made up of 11 amino acids. CDR3 region: CASSQHYEQYF. The CDR3 DNA reads as TGTGCCAGCAGCCAACACTACGAGCAGTACTTC.

This chain links TRBV6-5 with TRBJ1-5; D is possibly TRBD1 (5 bases). The V end lost 6 bases, the J end lost 7 bases, and 19 bases lay between the germline ends. The CDR3 is 15 residues long. In germline, CDR1 is MNHEY, CDR2 SVGAGI. The CDR3: CASSDYGGAGQPQHF. DNA of the CDR3: TGTGCCAGCAGCGATTACGGAGGGGCCGGCCAGCCCCAGCATTTT.

This clone was recorded a few times. The rearrangement links TRBV24-1 to TRBJ1-5; no reliable D call. The CDR3 totals 16 residues. Trimming removed 2 bases at V and 1 base at J, with 11 bases between. Germline CDR1 and CDR2: KGHDR and SFDVKD. The CDR3 here is CATSDSRGGSNQPQHF. CDR3 nucleotide sequence: TGTGCCACCAGTGATTCCCGGGGAGGCAGCAATCAGCCCCAGCATTTT.

This chain uses TRBV6-2 or TRBV6-3 with TRBJ1-5; no clear D. CDR3 length: 17 residues. V dropped 0 bases and J dropped 2 bases, with 14 bases sitting between them. Germline lookup yields CDR1 MNHEY and CDR2 SVGEGT. The CDR3 reads CASSYSWGGGGNQPQHF. The DNA of the CDR3 is TGTGCCAGCAGTTACTCGTGGGGAGGTGGGGGCAATCAGCCCCAGCATTTT.

The chain joins TRBV21-1 to TRBJ2-7; the table's D call, TRBD2, was not checked against the DNA. TRBV21-1 represents a pseudogene. The CDR3 is 15 amino acids. CDR3 bases: TGTGCCAGCAGCTTCCGGGAACTAAAGACCTACGAGCAGTACTTC. Its translation: CASSFRELKTYEQYF.

The chain carries TRBV9 and TRBJ1-6; D is perhaps TRBD1 (5 bases). The ends were cut back, 6 bases at V and 7 bases at J, with 14 bases in the middle. CDR1 and CDR2 from the germline V gene are SGDLS and YYNGEE. This CDR3 spans 14 amino acids. The CDR3 coding sequence is TGTGCCAGCACCCTCGGGACTGAAAATTCACCCCTCCACTTT. The encoded protein is CASTLGTENSPLHF.

This clone was counted only a few times. Different DNA sequences within this sample yield the same CDR3. The chain carries TRBV2 and TRBJ1-2, with unresolved D. V was pared by 6 bases and J by 5 bases, with 10 bases between. Germline-derived CDR1 and CDR2 are SNHLY and FYNNEI. The CDR3 extends over 12 amino acids. The CDR3 sequence: CASSGGVYGYTF. CDR3 sequence (DNA): TGTGCCAGCAGCGGCGGGGTATATGGCTACACCTTC.

J is TRBJ2-7 and V is TRBV3-1 (or the pseudogene TRBV3-2), with 8 bases matching TRBD2. The CDR3 length is 13 residues. Germline V lookup: CDR1 LGHDT, CDR2 YNNKEL (reference sequence). The junction had 3 bases not matched to a gene; V was cut back by 3 bases and J by 5 bases. The CDR3 loop is CASSQGLVDEQYF. The DNA for the CDR3 is TGTGCCAGCAGCCAGGGACTAGTTGACGAGCAGTACTTC.

This chain links TRBV5-6 with TRBJ1-3; no definite D call. This CDR3 is 15 amino acids long. In germline, CDR1 is SGHDT, CDR2 YYEEEE. Trimming left V 4 bases short and J 4 bases short, with 15 bases between. The CDR3 here is CASSTSLESGNTIYF. CDR3 nucleotides: TGTGCCAGCAGCACCTCCTTGGAGTCCGGAAACACCATATATTTT.

This clone was seen only once. J is TRBJ1-2 and V is TRBV3-1 (or the pseudogene TRBV3-2); D is unresolved. The V gene lost 0 bases and the J gene lost 3 bases, with 14 bases spanning the gap. From germline, CDR1 is LGHDT and CDR2 YNNKEL (reference sequence). The CDR3 loop spans 16 amino acids. CDR3 sequence (DNA): TGTGCCAGCAGCCAAGAACCTGGACTGGTGGACTATGGCTACACCTTC. Protein sequence: CASSQEPGLVDYGYTF.

The CDR3 loop reads CASSLAAGANPYEQYF. CDR3 in DNA: TGCGCCAGCAGCTTGGCAGCAGGGGCCAACCCCTACGAGCAGTACTTC. The J gene is TRBJ2-7, the V gene TRBV5-1, with D tentatively TRBD1 (6 bases). Germline V CDR1 and CDR2: SGHRS, YFSETQ. V gave up 0 bases and J gave up 2 bases, with 15 bases separating them. The CDR3 spans 16 residues.

The CDR3, as DNA: TGTGCCAGCAGCTTAAATGAGGATCAGCCCCAGCATTTT. Translation gives CASSLNEDQPQHF. The rearrangement uses TRBV7-3 and TRBJ1-5, with unresolved D. V gave up 1 base and J gave up 5 bases, with 6 bases separating them. Per germline, CDR1 SGHTA and CDR2 FQGTGA. CDR3 length: 13 residues. The variable domain in full, completed from reference TRBV7-3 and TRBJ1-5, reads GAGVSQTPSNKVTEKGKYVELRCDPISGHTALYWYRQSLGQGPEFLIYFQGTGAADDSGLPNDRFFAVRPEGSVSTLKIQRTERGDSAVYLCASSLNEDQPQHFGDGTRLSIL.

The chain uses TRBV5-4 and TRBJ1-6; D ambiguous. Trimming removed 3 bases from V and 2 bases from J, with 9 bases in between. This CDR3 has 15 residues. CDR1 SGHNT and CDR2 YYREEE come from the germline V gene (reference sequence). Here the CDR3 DNA reads TGTGCCAGCAGCTCCGGGGTGACCTATAATTCACCCCTCCACTTT. Protein sequence: CASSSGVTYNSPLHF. Variable domain in full (rest from reference TRBV5-4 and TRBJ1-6): ETGVTQSPTHLIKTRGQQVTLRCSSQSGHNTVSWYQQALGQGPQFIFQYYREEENGRGNFPPRFSGLQFPNYSSELNVNALELDDSALYLCASSSGVTYNSPLHFGNGTRLTVT.

The chain links TRBV7-3 to TRBJ2-7, with D maybe TRBD2 (5 bases). Germline values: CDR1 SGHTA, CDR2 FQGTGA. The V gene lost 5 bases and the J gene lost 6 bases, with 17 bases spanning the gap. This CDR3 has 14 amino acids. CDR3 protein: CASSRAGSGSEQYF. For the CDR3, the DNA is TGTGCCAGCAGCCGTGCGGGTTCGGGCTCCGAGCAGTACTTC.

This clone came up once. The rearrangement links TRBV7-3 to TRBJ1-1; D is uncertain. The CDR3 runs 15 residues. Trimming cost V 2 bases and J 1 base, with 11 bases left between them. In germline, CDR1 is SGHTA, CDR2 FQGTGA. The CDR3 loop is CASSLLGIKNTEAFF. The CDR3 bases are TGTGCCAGCAGCTTACTAGGCATAAAGAACACTGAAGCTTTCTTT. Based on the CDR3 plus reference TRBV7-3 and TRBJ1-1, the full variable domain is GAGVSQTPSNKVTEKGKYVELRCDPISGHTALYWYRQSLGQGPEFLIYFQGTGAADDSGLPNDRFFAVRPEGSVSTLKIQRTERGDSAVYLCASSLLGIKNTEAFFGQGTRLTVV.

The V and J genes are TRBV9 and TRBJ2-2; the D gene is possibly TRBD2 (6 bases). CDR1 is SGDLS and CDR2 is YYNGEE in the germline V gene. This CDR3 contains 16 residues. The V end was cut by 2 bases, the J end by 5 bases, with 16 bases between. The CDR3 sequence: CASSVGAGLITGELFF. Here the CDR3 DNA reads TGTGCCAGCAGCGTTGGAGCGGGTCTCATAACCGGGGAGCTGTTTTTT.

The chain joins TRBV5-1 to TRBJ2-1, with TRBD2 matching over 8 bases. CDR1 SGHRS and CDR2 YFSETQ come from the germline V gene. The CDR3 spans 14 residues. Trimming at V came to 4 bases and at J to 3 bases, leaving 3 bases not matched to a gene. DNA of the CDR3: TGCGCCAGCAGCAGTAGCGGGATCTACAATGAGCAGTTCTTC. Translated, it gives CASSSSGIYNEQFF.

V usage is TRBV9 and J usage is TRBJ2-1, with 11 bases lining up with TRBD2. Germline V gene lookup returns CDR1 SGDLS and CDR2 YYNGEE. The V and J ends lost 3 bases and 9 bases, in that order; junction bases with no gene match: 11. The CDR3 runs 16 residues. The CDR3 loop reads CASSGRGTSGVGEQFF. CDR3 DNA: TGTGCCAGCAGCGGTCGTGGGACTAGCGGCGTGGGTGAGCAGTTCTTC.